Following are 32 T cell receptor beta chains from one sample sequenced in a study of blood T cell repertoires in COVID-19. Clones were read by immunoSEQ multiplex PCR, and TCRdb kept only the in-frame ones, dropping some. The sample records 190,000 or so clones, over 75% being singletons. Sequenced material: peripheral blood. These receptors all stem from a man aged 40-55 years with active or convalescent COVID-19.

In this sample, this clone turned up once. The chain carries TRBV9 and TRBJ2-3; D not resolved. V lost 0 bases and J lost 2, with 10 bases in between. Germline V gene sequence: CDR1 SGDLS, CDR2 YYNGEE. The CDR3 is made up of 15 amino acids. CDR3 residues: CASSVAPRNTDTQYF. DNA of the CDR3: TGTGCCAGCAGCGTAGCTCCTAGAAACACAGATACGCAGTATTTT. The entire variable domain, with the rest obtained from reference TRBV9 and TRBJ2-3, is as follows: DSGVTQTPKHLITATGQRVTLRCSPRSGDLSVYWYQQSLDQGLQFLIQYYNGEERAKGNILERFSAQQFPDLHSELNLSSLELGDSALYFCASSVAPRNTDTQYFGPGTRLTVL.

This clone has just one count. The chain recombines TRBV5-1 with TRBJ1-1, with TRBD1 matching 7 bases. V shed 3 bases and J 5 bases; nucleotides not matched to a gene: 7. The germline V gene encodes CDR1 SGHRS and CDR2 YFSETQ. The CDR3 length is 14 residues. DNA for the CDR3: TGCGCCAGCAGCTCTGACAGGGATTTGACTGAAGCTTTCTTT. This encodes CASSSDRDLTEAFF.

The V gene is TRBV5-1, the J gene TRBJ2-3; a weak D match, TRBD2 (5 bases). Germline-derived CDR1 and CDR2 are SGHRS and YFSETQ. The CDR3 covers 15 residues. Trimming took off 5 bases at V and 0 bases at J, with 13 bases between the two ends. CDR3 coding DNA: TGCGCCAGCAGGGACTTACCTACTAGCACAGATACGCAGTATTTT. Amino acids: CASRDLPTSTDTQYF.

The chain carries TRBV12-3 or TRBV12-4 and TRBJ2-7; 7 nucleotides align to TRBD2. J lost 3 bases, V lost 1 base, and 0 bases had no gene match. There are 13 residues in the CDR3. CDR3 nucleotides: TGTGCCAGCAGTTTAGGGGACTACTACGAGCAGTACTTC. Its protein product is CASSLGDYYEQYF.

There are a few counts of this clone. The V and J genes are TRBV15 and TRBJ1-6; possible D gene TRBD1, 6 bases. Between the trimmed V and J ends, which lost 3 bases and 10 bases, there was a span of 7 bases. This CDR3 has 12 amino acids. Germline V gene lookup returns CDR1 LNHNV and CDR2 YYDKDF (reference sequence). CDR3 residues: CATSRTGSPLHF. CDR3 sequence (DNA): TGTGCCACCAGCAGGACAGGATCACCCCTCCACTTT.

V usage is TRBV9 and J usage is TRBJ2-1; perhaps TRBD1 as D (5 bases). V lost 5 bases and J lost 9, with 9 bases in between. The germline gives CDR1 SGDLS, CDR2 YYNGEE. The CDR3 has 11 amino acids. As DNA, the CDR3 is TGTGCCAGCAGTAGGGGCGTTGAGCAGTTCTTC. As protein: CASSRGVEQFF.

The chain carries TRBV7-9 and TRBJ1-1; TRBD1 agrees at 11 bases. The germline V gene encodes CDR1 SEHNR and CDR2 FQNEAQ (reference sequence). Trimming removed 0 bases from V and 10 bases from J; junction bases left unmatched: 7. This CDR3 has 15 amino acids. In DNA, the CDR3 is TGTGCCAGCAGCTTAGCCGGGACAGGGGGTTTAGGAGCTTTCTTT. Protein product: CASSLAGTGGLGAFF.

This clone was counted once. This chain uses TRBV12-3 or TRBV12-4 with TRBJ1-2; 9 bases agree with TRBD1. The junction had 10 bases not matched to a gene; V was cut back by 8 bases and J by 9 bases. This CDR3 comprises 13 residues. The CDR3 spells CASLGEDRGRYTF. In DNA, the CDR3 is TGTGCCAGCTTGGGGGAGGACAGGGGACGCTACACCTTC.

V usage is TRBV14 and J usage is TRBJ2-1, with 10 bases identical to TRBD2. CDR3 length equals 15 residues. V dropped 5 bases and J dropped 5; count of bases not matched to a gene: 6. Germline lookup yields CDR1 SGHDN and CDR2 FVKESK. For the CDR3, the DNA is TGTGCCAGCAGCTGGGGGCTAGCGGGGGACAATGAGCAGTTCTTC. Translated: CASSWGLAGDNEQFF. Full variable domain (outside the CDR3, taken from reference TRBV14 and TRBJ2-1): EAGVTQFPSHSVIEKGQTVTLRCDPISGHDNLYWYRRVMGKEIKFLLHFVKESKQDESGMPNNRFLAERTGGTYSTLKVQPAELEDSGVYFCASSWGLAGDNEQFFGPGTRLTVL.

In its sample, this clone was seen once. The chain carries TRBV5-5 and TRBJ1-1; D not certain. The CDR3 is 16 amino acids. The V gene lost 0 bases and the J gene lost 0 bases, with 12 bases spanning the gap. CDR1 and CDR2 (germline): SGHKS, YYEKEE (reference sequence). In nucleotides, the CDR3 is TGTGCCAGCAGCTTGGGTGCGGGCACTCTGAACACTGAAGCTTTCTTT. Amino acids: CASSLGAGTLNTEAFF.

This clone has just one count. The J gene is TRBJ1-1, the V gene TRBV4-1, with D possibly TRBD1 on 5 matching bases. Looked up from germline, CDR1 is MGHRA and CDR2 is YSYEKL. This CDR3 spans 15 amino acids. V shed 3 bases and J shed 1 base, with 12 bases lying between them. CDR3 nucleotides: TGCGCCAGCAGCCAGGCCTCGACAGCGAACACTGAAGCTTTCTTT. Translation gives CASSQASTANTEAFF.

Points on this clone: This specimen includes other DNA sequences encoding the same CDR3. This sequence joins TRBV5-1 and TRBJ2-3; 10 bases fit TRBD1. Germline V gene lookup returns CDR1 SGHRS and CDR2 YFSETQ. V shed 4 bases, J shed 3 bases, and the junction held 2 bases outside the gene matches. The CDR3 is 14 amino acids. The CDR3 nucleotides read TGCGCCAGCAGCACGGGACAGGGGACAGATACGCAGTATTTT. Its protein product is CASSTGQGTDTQYF.

This clone occurred a few times. J is TRBJ2-3 and V is TRBV5-6, with TRBD2 matching over 10 bases. From germline, CDR1 is SGHDT and CDR2 YYEEEE. J gave up 12 bases and V 7 bases, and 11 bases lay outside the gene matches. There are 13 residues in the CDR3. CDR3 in amino acids: CASSPGSGGAQYF. CDR3 in DNA: TGTGCCAGCTCCCCGGGCAGCGGGGGGGCACAGTATTTT. The full variable domain, with the rest looked up from reference TRBV5-6 and TRBJ2-3, is DAGVTQSPTHLIKTRGQQVTLRCSPKSGHDTVSWYQQALGQGPQFIFQYYEEEERQRGNFPDRFSGHQFPNYSSELNVNALLLGDSALYLCASSPGSGGAQYFGPGTRLTVL.

The CDR3: CASSRGGTSTDTQYF. In DNA form, the CDR3 reads TGTGCCAGCAGTCGCGGGGGCACAAGCACAGATACGCAGTATTTT. The rearrangement links TRBV6-2 or TRBV6-3 to TRBJ2-3; D is possibly TRBD2 (7 bases). The CDR3 has 15 residues. CDR1 is MNHEY, CDR2 SVGEGT, per germline. Between the trimmed V and J ends, which lost 5 bases and 0 bases, there was a span of 12 bases.

The genes are TRBV19 and TRBJ2-3; the D is unclear. The germline gives CDR1 LNHDA, CDR2 SQIVND (reference sequence). The CDR3 is 11 amino acids. Trimming left V 7 bases short and J 5 bases short, with 7 bases between. The CDR3 DNA reads TGTGCCAGTAAGAAGCGAGATACGCAGTATTTT. It yields the protein CASKKRDTQYF.

The J gene is TRBJ2-3, the V gene TRBV15; D is perhaps TRBD1 (6 bases). V lost 5 bases, J lost 0 bases, and 12 bases lay in between. The CDR3 extends over 15 amino acids. The germline gives CDR1 LNHNV, CDR2 YYDKDF (reference sequence). In DNA form, the CDR3 reads TGTGCCACCAGCGGTTGGGACACTAGCACAGATACGCAGTATTTT. Translation gives CATSGWDTSTDTQYF.

The rearrangement joins TRBV6-2 or TRBV6-3 to TRBJ1-1; D unclear. The V gene's germline CDR1 is MNHEY and CDR2 SVGEGT. V shed 4 bases and J shed 5 bases, with 14 bases lying between them. This CDR3 is built from 14 residues. This CDR3 reads CASSSRGVGTEAFF. The CDR3 DNA reads as TGTGCCAGCAGTTCTCGCGGGGTGGGGACTGAAGCTTTCTTT.

V gene TRBV18 combines with J gene TRBJ2-2; unclear D gene. Trimming stripped 0 bases from V and 7 bases from J, with 9 bases between. The CDR3 length is 14 residues. CDR1 is KGHSH, CDR2 LQKENI, per germline. In DNA form, the CDR3 reads TGTGCCAGCTCACCACCGAGTGTGATCGGGGAGCTGTTTTTT. This gives the protein CASSPPSVIGELFF.

This clone was recorded once. Here the CDR3 reads CASSQDRRSSGNTIYF. CDR3 coding DNA: TGCGCCAGCAGCCAAGATAGGAGGAGCTCTGGAAACACCATATATTTT. The chain joins TRBV4-3 to TRBJ1-3; D ambiguous. The CDR3 sequence is 16 residues long. Trimming removed 0 bases at V and 0 bases at J, with 9 bases between. The V gene's germline CDR1 is LGHNA and CDR2 YSLEER.

The rearrangement uses TRBV27 and TRBJ2-1, with D tentatively TRBD1 (5 bases). Trimming removed 7 bases from V and 2 bases from J, with 12 bases in between. Germline V CDR1 and CDR2: MNHEY, SMNVEV (reference sequence). The CDR3 length is 14 residues. The CDR3 loop reads CASTQGTAYNEQFF. The CDR3 nucleotides read TGTGCCAGCACCCAGGGAACAGCCTACAATGAGCAGTTCTTC.

The gene calls are TRBV9 and TRBJ1-1; TRBD1 matches 7 bases. CDR3 size: 15 residues. CDR1 and CDR2 from the germline V gene are SGDLS and YYNGEE. J lost 0 bases, V lost 2 bases, and 4 bases had no gene match. CDR3 nucleotide sequence: TGTGCCAGCAGCGTTCGGGACAGTGTGAACACTGAAGCTTTCTTT. This translates into CASSVRDSVNTEAFF.

The V gene is TRBV6-5, the J gene TRBJ2-4; 7 positions agree with TRBD2. Germline CDR1 reads MNHEY; CDR2 reads SVGAGI. J was trimmed by 1 base and V by 6 bases; bases with no gene match: 6. The length of the CDR3 is 15 residues. The CDR3 DNA reads TGTGCCAGCAGCGCCAGCGGGGCCGCCAAAAACATTCAGTACTTC. Amino acids: CASSASGAAKNIQYF.

The rearrangement links TRBV11-2 to TRBJ2-1, with 8 bases fitting TRBD2. The CDR3 is made up of 16 amino acids. Per the germline V gene, CDR1 is SGHAT and CDR2 is FQNNGV. The ends lost 1 base at V and 2 bases at J; junction bases unmatched: 4. The CDR3 region is CASSLGRGDPYNEQFF. In DNA form, the CDR3 reads TGTGCCAGCAGCTTAGGGCGGGGGGACCCCTACAATGAGCAGTTCTTC. The full variable domain, completed using reference TRBV11-2 and TRBJ2-1, is EAGVAQSPRYKIIEKRQSVAFWCNPISGHATLYWYQQILGQGPKLLIQFQNNGVVDDSQLPKDRFSAERLKGVDSTLKIQPAKLEDSAVYLCASSLGRGDPYNEQFFGPGTRLTVL.

The V and J genes are TRBV28 and TRBJ2-3; 9 bases agree with TRBD2. The length of the CDR3 is 14 residues. The trim removed 5 bases at V and 3 bases at J, leaving 3 bases unmatched. Per germline, CDR1 MDHEN and CDR2 SYDVKM. The CDR3 loop is CASSPSGETDTQYF. DNA for the CDR3: TGTGCCAGCAGTCCTAGCGGGGAAACAGATACGCAGTATTTT. The whole variable domain, filled in from reference TRBV28 and TRBJ2-3, reads DVKVTQSSRYLVKRTGEKVFLECVQDMDHENMFWYRQDPGLGLRLIYFSYDVKMKEKGDIPEGYSVSREKKERFSLILESASTNQTSMYLCASSPSGETDTQYFGPGTRLTVL.

This chain uses TRBV7-6 with TRBJ2-2; TRBD1 might be the D (5 bases). Germline V gene data show CDR1 as SGHVS and CDR2 as FNYEAQ. The CDR3 totals 15 residues. With 0 bases removed from V and 1 base from J, the gap between germline ends came to 6 bases. CDR3 sequence (DNA): TGTGCCAGCAGCTTAGCCCAGGGGAACACCGGGGAGCTGTTTTTT. Translating it yields CASSLAQGNTGELFF. The full variable domain, rest sourced from reference TRBV7-6 and TRBJ2-2, is GAGVSQSPRYKVTKRGQDVALRCDPISGHVSLYWYRQALGQGPEFLTYFNYEAQQDKSGLPNDRFSAERPEGSISTLTIQRTEQRDSAMYRCASSLAQGNTGELFFGEGSRLTVL.

The sample holds one count of this clone. The chain uses TRBV12-3 or TRBV12-4 and TRBJ2-7; the match to TRBD1 covers 8 bases. The V segment lost 8 bases and the J segment 3 bases; nucleotides outside the gene matches: 3. The CDR3 is made up of 12 amino acids. DNA for the CDR3: TGTGCCAGCGGTACAGGGGGCTACGAGCAGTACTTC. This translates into CASGTGGYEQYF.

The CDR3, as DNA: TGTGCCAGCAGCCAACCGGGAACAGGGGAAAATTCACCCCTCCACTTT. This codes for CASSQPGTGENSPLHF. The chain uses TRBV16 and TRBJ1-6, with 7 positions matching TRBD1. The CDR3 has 16 residues. Trimming took 2 bases from V and 7 from J; bases not matched to a gene: 8. Germline CDR1 and CDR2: KGHSY and FQNENV. Full variable domain (remainder filled in from reference TRBV16 and TRBJ1-6): GEEVAQTPKHLVRGEGQKAKLYCAPIKGHSYVFWYQQVLKNEFKFLISFQNENVFDETGMPKERFSAKCLPNSPCSLEIQATKLEDSAVYFCASSQPGTGENSPLHFGNGTRLTVT.

This chain links TRBV30 with TRBJ1-2, with D perhaps TRBD1 (5 bases). V was pared by 5 bases and J by 3 bases, with 19 bases between. The CDR3 sequence is 15 residues long. The germline V gene has CDR1 GTSNPN and CDR2 SVGIG (reference sequence). The CDR3 spells CAWGLGRGYDYGYTF. CDR3 sequence (DNA): TGTGCCTGGGGTCTAGGTCGGGGGTATGACTATGGCTACACCTTC.

The genes are TRBV6-5 and TRBJ1-6; 9 nucleotides match TRBD1. The CDR3 length is 15 residues. Germline V gives CDR1 MNHEY, CDR2 SVGAGI. The V gene end was trimmed by 0 bases and the J gene end by 10 bases; junction bases not matched to a gene: 4. The CDR3 DNA follows: TGTGCCAGCAGTTACTCGGGACAGGGTCTGTCACCCCTCCACTTT. Amino acid sequence: CASSYSGQGLSPLHF.

CDR3 coding DNA: TGTGCCAGCAGGCCAGACAGGGTGGGCAATCAGCCCCAGCATTTT. This sequence encodes CASRPDRVGNQPQHF. The rearrangement uses TRBV7-8 and TRBJ1-5; 7 positions agree with TRBD1. This CDR3 contains 15 residues. Unmatched junction bases numbered 7, after V lost 6 bases and J lost 2 bases. Germline V gene sequence: CDR1 SGHVS, CDR2 FQNEAQ.

This sequence joins TRBV27 and TRBJ1-1; D is possibly TRBD1 (6 bases). Deletions cut 2 bases from V and 2 bases from J, with 12 bases between. There are 15 residues in the CDR3. Germline loops: CDR1 MNHEY, CDR2 SMNVEV (reference sequence). The CDR3: CASSLHAGTNTEAFF. CDR3 DNA: TGTGCCAGCAGTTTACATGCAGGGACAAACACTGAAGCTTTCTTT.

This rearrangement joins TRBV13 to TRBJ1-1; D is unclear. V dropped 4 bases and J dropped 1 base, with 10 bases sitting between them. Germline V gives CDR1 PRHDT, CDR2 FYEKMQ (reference sequence). This CDR3 spans 14 amino acids. In nucleotides, the CDR3 is TGTGCCAGCAGCTATGTCGGGGAGAACACTGAAGCTTTCTTT. Translated, it gives CASSYVGENTEAFF.